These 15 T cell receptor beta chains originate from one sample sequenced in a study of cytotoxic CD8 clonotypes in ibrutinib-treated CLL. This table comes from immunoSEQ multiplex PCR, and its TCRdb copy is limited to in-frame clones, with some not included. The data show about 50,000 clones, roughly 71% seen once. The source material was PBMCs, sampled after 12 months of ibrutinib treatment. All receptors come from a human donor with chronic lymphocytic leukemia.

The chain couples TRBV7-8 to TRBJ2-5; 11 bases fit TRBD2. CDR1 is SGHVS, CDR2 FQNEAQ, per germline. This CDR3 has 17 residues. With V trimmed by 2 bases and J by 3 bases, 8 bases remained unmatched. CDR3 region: CASSLSRPGLAEETQYF. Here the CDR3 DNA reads TGTGCCAGCAGCTTATCCAGGCCGGGACTAGCGGAAGAGACCCAGTACTTC.

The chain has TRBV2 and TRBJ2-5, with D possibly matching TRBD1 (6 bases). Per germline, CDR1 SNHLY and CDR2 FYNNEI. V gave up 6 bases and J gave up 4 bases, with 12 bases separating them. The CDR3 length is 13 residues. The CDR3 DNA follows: TGTGCCAGCAGGCAGGGGTTGGGAGAGACCCAGTACTTC. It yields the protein CASRQGLGETQYF.

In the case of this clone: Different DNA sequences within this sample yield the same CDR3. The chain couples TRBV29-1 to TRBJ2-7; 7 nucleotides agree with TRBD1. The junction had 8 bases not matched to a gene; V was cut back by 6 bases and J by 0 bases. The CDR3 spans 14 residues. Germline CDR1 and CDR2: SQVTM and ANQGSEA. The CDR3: CSVLTTGSSYEQYF. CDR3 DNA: TGCAGCGTCCTCACGACAGGGAGCTCCTACGAGCAGTACTTC.

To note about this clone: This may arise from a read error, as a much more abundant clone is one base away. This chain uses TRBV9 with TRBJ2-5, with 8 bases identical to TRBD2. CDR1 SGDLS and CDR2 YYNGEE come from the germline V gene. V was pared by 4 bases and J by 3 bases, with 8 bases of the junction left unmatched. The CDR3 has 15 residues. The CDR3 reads CASSYREGGKETQYF. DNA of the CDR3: TGTGCCAGCAGCTATCGGGAGGGGGGGAAAGAGACCCAGTACTTC.

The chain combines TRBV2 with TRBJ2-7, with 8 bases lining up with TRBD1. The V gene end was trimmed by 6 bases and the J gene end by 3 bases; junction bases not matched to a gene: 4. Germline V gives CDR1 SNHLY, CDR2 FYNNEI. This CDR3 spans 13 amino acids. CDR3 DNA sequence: TGTGCCAGCAGGCCCGACAGGGGCTACGAGCAGTACTTC. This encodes CASRPDRGYEQYF.

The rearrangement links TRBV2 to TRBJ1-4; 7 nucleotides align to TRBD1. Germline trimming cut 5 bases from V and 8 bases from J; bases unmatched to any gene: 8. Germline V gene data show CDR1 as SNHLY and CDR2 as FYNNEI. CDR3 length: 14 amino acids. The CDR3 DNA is TGTGCCAGCAGTTCTAGACAGGGTGGAGAAAAACTGTTTTTT. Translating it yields CASSSRQGGEKLFF. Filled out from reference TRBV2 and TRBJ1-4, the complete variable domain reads EPEVTQTPSHQVTQMGQEVILRCVPISNHLYFYWYRQILGQKVEFLVSFYNNEISEKSEIFDDQFSVERPDGSNFTLKIRSTKLEDSAMYFCASSSRQGGEKLFFGSGTQLSVL.

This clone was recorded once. The DNA for the CDR3 is TGTGCCAGCAGCACAGGGGTTCCCGATACGCAGTATTTT. Amino acid sequence: CASSTGVPDTQYF. The chain joins TRBV2 to TRBJ2-3; 7 positions agree with TRBD1. Germline V gives CDR1 SNHLY, CDR2 FYNNEI. The trim removed 6 bases at V and 6 bases at J, leaving 6 bases unmatched. This CDR3 has 13 residues.

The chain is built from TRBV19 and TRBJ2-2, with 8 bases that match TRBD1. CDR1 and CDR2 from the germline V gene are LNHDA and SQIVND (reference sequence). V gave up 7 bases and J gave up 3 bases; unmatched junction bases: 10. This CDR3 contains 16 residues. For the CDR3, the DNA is TGTGCCAGTATCTCACAGGGGGTGTTGTACACCGGGGAGCTGTTTTTT. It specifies CASISQGVLYTGELFF.

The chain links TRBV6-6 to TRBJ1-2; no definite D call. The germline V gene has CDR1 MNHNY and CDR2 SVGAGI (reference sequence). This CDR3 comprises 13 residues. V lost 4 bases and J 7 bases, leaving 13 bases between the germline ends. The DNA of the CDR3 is TGTGCCAGCAGTTTACGTGCGTCGGGTGGCTACACCTTC. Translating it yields CASSLRASGGYTF.

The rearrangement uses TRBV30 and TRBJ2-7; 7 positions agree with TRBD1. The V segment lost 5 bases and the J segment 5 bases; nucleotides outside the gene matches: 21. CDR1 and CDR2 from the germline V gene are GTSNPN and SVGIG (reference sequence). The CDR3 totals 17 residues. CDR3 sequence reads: CAWATPPGQYFRDEQYF. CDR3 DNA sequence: TGTGCCTGGGCGACCCCGCCGGGACAGTATTTTAGGGACGAGCAGTACTTC.

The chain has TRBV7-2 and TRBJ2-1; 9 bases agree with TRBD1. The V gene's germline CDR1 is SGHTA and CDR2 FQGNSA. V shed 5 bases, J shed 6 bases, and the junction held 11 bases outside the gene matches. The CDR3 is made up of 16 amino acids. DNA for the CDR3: TGTGCCAGCAGCCTATACCACAGGGGGCGCGGCAATGAGCAGTTCTTC. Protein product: CASSLYHRGRGNEQFF.

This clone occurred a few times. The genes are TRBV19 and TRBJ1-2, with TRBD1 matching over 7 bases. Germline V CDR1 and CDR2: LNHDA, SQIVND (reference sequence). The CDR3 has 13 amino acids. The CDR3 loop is CATNLGGATGYTF. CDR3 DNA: TGTGCTACGAACCTAGGGGGCGCGACCGGCTACACCTTC.

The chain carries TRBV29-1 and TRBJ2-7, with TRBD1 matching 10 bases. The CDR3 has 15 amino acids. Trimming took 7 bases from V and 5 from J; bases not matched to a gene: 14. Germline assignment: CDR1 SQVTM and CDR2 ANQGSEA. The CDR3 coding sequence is TGCAGCGCAGGAAGTTTGACAGGGGGCTTAGACGAGCAGTACTTC. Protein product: CSAGSLTGGLDEQYF.

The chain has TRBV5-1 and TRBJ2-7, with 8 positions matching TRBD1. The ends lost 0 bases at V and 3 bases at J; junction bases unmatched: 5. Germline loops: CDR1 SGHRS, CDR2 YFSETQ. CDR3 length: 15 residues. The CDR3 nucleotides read TGCGCCAGCAGCTTGGGGGCAGGGGGCTACTACGAGCAGTACTTC. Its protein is CASSLGAGGYYEQYF.

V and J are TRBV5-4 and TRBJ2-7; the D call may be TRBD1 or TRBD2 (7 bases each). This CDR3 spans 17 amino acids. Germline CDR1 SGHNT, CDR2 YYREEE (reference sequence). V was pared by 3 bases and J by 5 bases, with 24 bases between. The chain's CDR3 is CASSWGGGYREVDEQYF. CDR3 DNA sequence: TGTGCCAGCAGCTGGGGAGGGGGCTACAGGGAGGTCGACGAGCAGTACTTC. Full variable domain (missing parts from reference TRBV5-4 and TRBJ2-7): ETGVTQSPTHLIKTRGQQVTLRCSSQSGHNTVSWYQQALGQGPQFIFQYYREEENGRGNFPPRFSGLQFPNYSSELNVNALELDDSALYLCASSWGGGYREVDEQYFGPGTRLTVT.